This entry concerns a single T cell receptor beta chain. The data were produced by immunoSEQ multiplex PCR, yet TCRdb's version contains in-frame clones alone and is incomplete. The sample has under 200,000 clones, approximately 81% seen once. From germline, CDR1 is SGHRS and CDR2 YFSETQ. The CDR3 sequence is 11 residues long. The V gene lost 4 bases and the J gene lost 6 bases, with 7 bases spanning the gap. These data come from a study of blood T cell repertoires in COVID-19. On the study more broadly: Collection of acute and convalescent COVID-19 samples took place in the United States, Italy and Spain. Sources were T cells, B-cell-depleted T cells, or PBMCs; the material itself was cDNA or gDNA.

Specimen: peripheral blood. The V call is TRBV5-1, the J call TRBJ1-1; no firm D call. This TCR came from a man younger than 35 with active or convalescent COVID-19. The CDR3 DNA reads as TGCGCCAGCAGCGTTGGGCCTGAAGCTTTCTTT. Translating it yields CASSVGPEAFF.